These 16 T cell receptor beta chains originate from one sample sequenced in a study of blood T cell repertoires in COVID-19. Method: immunoSEQ multiplex PCR; TCRdb's copy keeps in-frame clones and lacks some. The sample has roughly 180,000 clones, about 76% seen once. Sequenced input: peripheral blood. Receptors were obtained from a woman aged 45 to 65 with active or convalescent COVID-19.

The chain's CDR3 is CASSFGQGMGSPLHF. CDR3 nucleotide sequence: TGTGCCAGCAGTTTTGGACAGGGAATGGGGTCACCCCTCCACTTT. The genes are TRBV27 and TRBJ1-6, with 8 nucleotides matching TRBD1. This CDR3 has 15 amino acids. Per germline, CDR1 MNHEY and CDR2 SMNVEV (reference sequence). After removal of 3 bases from V and 10 bases from J, the junction contained 8 bases not matched to a gene.

This chain uses TRBV30 with TRBJ2-3; 7 bases line up with TRBD2. The V and J ends lost 0 bases and 6 bases, in that order; junction bases with no gene match: 3. This CDR3 has 13 amino acids. Germline CDR1 and CDR2: GTSNPN and SVGIG (reference sequence). In DNA form, the CDR3 reads TGTGCCTGGAGTGTAGCGGGATCGGATACGCAGTATTTT. Its translation: CAWSVAGSDTQYF.

The V and J genes are TRBV19 and TRBJ1-5; D ambiguous. CDR1 is LNHDA and CDR2 is SQIVND in the germline V gene (reference sequence). CDR3 length equals 12 residues. The V gene lost 9 bases and the J gene lost 4 bases, with 10 bases spanning the gap. The CDR3 reads CASGIPNQPQHF. CDR3 DNA sequence: TGTGCCAGCGGGATTCCTAATCAGCCCCAGCATTTT. Combining the CDR3 with reference TRBV19 and TRBJ1-5 gives the whole variable domain DGGITQSPKYLFRKEGQNVTLSCEQNLNHDAMYWYRQDPGQGLRLIYYSQIVNDFQKGDIAEGYSVSREKKESFPLTVTSAQKNPTAFYLCASGIPNQPQHFGDGTRLSIL.

This clone was detected once. V usage is TRBV19 and J usage is TRBJ2-1; tentative D call: TRBD1 (6 bases). Germline V gives CDR1 LNHDA, CDR2 SQIVND (reference sequence). The CDR3 has 11 residues. Trimming removed 4 bases from V and 15 bases from J, with 13 bases in between. This CDR3 reads CASSKQGWMFF. The CDR3 region has the DNA TGTGCCAGTAGTAAACAGGGTTGGATGTTCTTC.

The chain couples TRBV12-3 or TRBV12-4 to TRBJ2-2; D perhaps matches TRBD1 (5 bases). The germline V and J ends were trimmed by 7 bases and 8 bases, with 11 bases remaining between them. The CDR3 is 12 amino acids. This chain's CDR3 is CASKTKGGELFF. In DNA, the CDR3 is TGTGCCAGCAAAACGAAGGGGGGGGAGCTGTTTTTT.

The gene calls are TRBV6-5 and TRBJ1-3; D gene ambiguous. In germline, CDR1 is MNHEY, CDR2 SVGAGI. V was clipped by 2 bases and J by 0 bases, with 11 bases between them. This CDR3 spans 16 amino acids. The CDR3 sequence: CASSYEGPLSGNTIYF. CDR3 DNA: TGTGCCAGCAGTTACGAGGGTCCACTCTCTGGAAACACCATATATTTT.

The genes are TRBV3-1 (or the pseudogene TRBV3-2) and TRBJ2-7; D possibly corresponds to TRBD2 (5 bases). The CDR3 runs 15 residues. Trimming shortened V by 1 base and J by 1 base, and 11 bases separated the two germline ends. CDR1 and CDR2 from the germline V gene are LGHDT and YNNKEL (reference sequence). CDR3: CASSQVPGKSYEQYF. The CDR3, as DNA: TGTGCCAGCAGCCAAGTACCGGGGAAGTCCTACGAGCAGTACTTC.

The table lists this clone with a few counts. The chain combines TRBV7-2 with TRBJ1-3; D gene unclear. Germline CDR1 SGHTA, CDR2 FQGNSA. Trimming pared 4 bases from V and 2 bases from J, leaving 9 bases between. This CDR3 spans 14 amino acids. CDR3 bases: TGTGCCAGCAGCTCCAGGAATACTGGAAACACCATATATTTT. Translation gives CASSSRNTGNTIYF.

The CDR3 protein is CASSLASGLYEQYF. The CDR3 DNA is TGTGCCAGCAGCTTAGCGTCAGGCCTCTACGAGCAGTACTTC. V usage is TRBV7-2 and J usage is TRBJ2-7, with no clear D. Germline CDR1 and CDR2: SGHTA and FQGNSA. The V end lost 0 bases, the J end lost 3 bases, and 9 bases lay between the germline ends. CDR3 length: 14 residues.

The chain links TRBV27 to TRBJ1-2, with 9 bases identical to TRBD1. The CDR3 covers 14 residues. The germline gives CDR1 MNHEY, CDR2 SMNVEV (reference sequence). The trim removed 1 base at V and 3 bases at J, leaving 0 bases unmatched. Here the CDR3 reads CASSLYRGHYGYTF. The CDR3 coding sequence is TGTGCCAGCAGTTTATACAGGGGGCACTATGGCTACACCTTC.

This chain joins TRBV24-1 and TRBJ2-1, with TRBD2 matching over 7 bases. CDR1 KGHDR and CDR2 SFDVKD come from the germline V gene. The CDR3 has 13 residues. V trimming: 8 bases; J trimming: 2 bases; junction bases outside the gene matches: 2. The CDR3 DNA sequence: TGTGCCACCAAACGGGGGGCCTACAATGAGCAGTTCTTC. Protein: CATKRGAYNEQFF.

J is TRBJ2-1 and V is TRBV15, with 14 bases that match TRBD2. The junction had 14 bases not matched to a gene; V was cut back by 3 bases and J by 4 bases. The CDR3 extends over 20 amino acids. Looked up from germline, CDR1 is LNHNV and CDR2 is YYDKDF (reference sequence). The CDR3 loop is CATSSAGMGLAGVGYNEQFF. The CDR3 DNA sequence: TGTGCCACCAGCAGCGCGGGTATGGGACTAGCGGGAGTGGGTTACAATGAGCAGTTCTTC.

The rearrangement links TRBV19 to TRBJ2-1; TRBD2 matches 8 bases. The junction had 13 bases not matched to a gene; V was cut back by 5 bases and J by 4 bases. CDR3 length: 17 amino acids. The germline V gene has CDR1 LNHDA and CDR2 SQIVND (reference sequence). The CDR3 protein is CASSLAGLTRTYNEQFF. In nucleotides, the CDR3 is TGTGCCAGTAGTCTAGCGGGTCTCACTCGGACTTACAATGAGCAGTTCTTC.

The chain employs TRBV2 and TRBJ2-5, with 9 bases lining up with TRBD1. J gave up 3 bases and V 8 bases, and 7 bases lay outside the gene matches. Germline V gene lookup returns CDR1 SNHLY and CDR2 FYNNEI. The CDR3 has 14 amino acids. CDR3 DNA sequence: TGTGCCAGCGGAAAGGACAGGGGCGAAGAGACCCAGTACTTC. Its translation is CASGKDRGEETQYF.

In nucleotides, the CDR3 is TGTGCCTGGAGTGTATTTGTTGGGGGGAGTGGAAAGGGCTACACCTTC. Its protein is CAWSVFVGGSGKGYTF. The chain is built from TRBV30 and TRBJ1-2, with D possibly matching TRBD1 (5 bases). The CDR3 totals 16 residues. CDR1 GTSNPN and CDR2 SVGIG come from the germline V gene (reference sequence). Trimming stripped 0 bases from V and 8 bases from J, with 22 bases between.

This rearrangement joins TRBV7-9 to TRBJ1-2, with D maybe TRBD1 (5 bases). From germline, CDR1 is SEHNR and CDR2 FQNEAQ (reference sequence). The CDR3 is 16 amino acids. The ends were cut back, 3 bases at V and 3 bases at J, with 17 bases in the middle. The CDR3 protein is CASSLSGQATHYGYTF. The DNA of the CDR3 is TGTGCCAGCAGCTTGTCAGGGCAGGCGACCCACTATGGCTACACCTTC.